This passage covers 25 T cell receptor beta chains from one sample sequenced in a study of T-cell memory formation after mild COVID-19. TCRdb independently ran MiXCR on the 5' RACE reads; one entry per CDR3 protein. The repertoire holds 11,000 to 15,000 distinct CDR3 sequences, with approximately 19% as singletons. Sequenced sample: PBMCs or a T cell subset sorted from them (not recorded which). These receptors were taken from an adult woman who had mild COVID-19 (a few samples of this study predate the infection). Cell type and time point are not known.

The chain is built from TRBV3-1 and TRBJ1-2; 7 bases are shared with TRBD1. V lost 4 bases to trimming and J lost 4 bases; unmatched junction nucleotides: 9. Germline V CDR1 and CDR2: LGHDT, YNNKEL (reference sequence). The CDR3 loop spans 15 amino acids. Here the CDR3 reads CASSRDRRIAYGYTF. In DNA, the CDR3 is TGTGCCAGCAGCCGGGACAGACGGATAGCCTATGGCTACACCTTC. Full variable domain (rest looked up from reference TRBV3-1 and TRBJ1-2): DTAVSQTPKYLVTQMGNDKSIKCEQNLGHDTMYWYKQDSKKFLKIMFSYNNKELIINETVPNRFSPKSPDKAHLNLHINSLELGDSAVYFCASSRDRRIAYGYTFGSGTRLTVV.

In this sample, this clonotype turned up many times. V gene TRBV5-1 combines with J gene TRBJ2-7, with 11 bases matching TRBD2. Looked up from germline, CDR1 is SGHRS and CDR2 is YFSETQ. J lost 0 bases, V lost 4 bases, and 9 bases had no gene match. This CDR3 has 17 amino acids. For the CDR3, the DNA is TGCGCCAGCAGCGGAGTAGGGACTAGCGGCAGCTCCTACGAGCAGTACTTC. This codes for CASSGVGTSGSSYEQYF.

This clonotype was seen many times. V gene TRBV12-3 or TRBV12-4 combines with J gene TRBJ2-7; TRBD1 matches at 7 bases. The CDR3 is 14 amino acids. V lost 4 bases to trimming and J lost 5 bases; unmatched junction nucleotides: 8. CDR3 region: CASSSSPGGHEQYF. The CDR3 nucleotides read TGTGCCAGCAGTTCGTCCCCAGGGGGACACGAGCAGTACTTC.

The chain recombines TRBV7-2 with TRBJ2-3; D may be TRBD2 (7 bases). The CDR3 has 15 amino acids. V was pared by 2 bases and J by 5 bases, with 14 bases between. CDR1 and CDR2 (germline): SGHTA, FQGNSA. This chain's CDR3 is CASSLQGLAGDTQYF. CDR3 DNA sequence: TGTGCCAGCAGCTTACAGGGGTTAGCGGGAGATACGCAGTATTTT. Filled out from reference TRBV7-2 and TRBJ2-3, the complete variable domain reads GAGVSQSPSNKVTEKGKDVELRCDPISGHTALYWYRQSLGQGLEFLIYFQGNSAPDKSGLPSDRFSAERTGGSVSTLTIQRTQQEDSAVYLCASSLQGLAGDTQYFGPGTRLTVL.

In its sample, this clonotype was seen many times. The chain employs TRBV7-9 and TRBJ2-7, with 10 nucleotides matching TRBD1. The CDR3 covers 14 residues. V lost 5 bases, J lost 3 bases, and 4 bases stayed unmatched. Germline V lookup: CDR1 SEHNR, CDR2 FQNEAQ (reference sequence). The CDR3 sequence is CASSRQGAIYEQYF. In DNA form, the CDR3 reads TGTGCCAGCAGCAGACAGGGGGCTATCTACGAGCAGTACTTC.

This clonotype was recorded only once. V is TRBV3-1 and J is TRBJ2-1; 10 nucleotides align to TRBD2. The CDR3 length is 16 residues. Germline V gene lookup returns CDR1 LGHDT and CDR2 YNNKEL (reference sequence). Trimming cost V 1 base and J 8 bases; bases outside gene matches: 8. The DNA for the CDR3 is TGTGCCAGCAGCCAAGCGAACCTAGCGGGGGCGGATGAGCAGTTCTTC. This codes for CASSQANLAGADEQFF.

A few counts support this clonotype. The chain recombines TRBV29-1 with TRBJ2-2; no clear D. There are 13 residues in the CDR3. Germline V gene lookup returns CDR1 SQVTM and CDR2 ANQGSEA. V lost 4 bases and J 2 bases, leaving 8 bases between the germline ends. DNA for the CDR3: TGCAGCGTTGTGCGGCCAAACACCGGGGAGCTGTTTTTT. Encoded protein: CSVVRPNTGELFF.

This chain uses TRBV7-6 with TRBJ2-3, with no clear D. Germline V lookup: CDR1 SGHVS, CDR2 FNYEAQ. The V end was cut by 10 bases, the J end by 1 base, with 15 bases between. CDR3 length: 14 residues. The CDR3 here is CATKEQWGTDTQYF. The CDR3 DNA follows: TGTGCCACCAAAGAACAGTGGGGCACAGATACGCAGTATTTT.

This clonotype was seen ten or more times. J is TRBJ2-5 and V is TRBV20-1, with D tentatively TRBD1 or TRBD2 (7 bases each). V lost 5 bases, J lost 2 bases, and 21 bases lay in between. CDR1 DFQATT and CDR2 SNEGSKA come from the germline V gene (reference sequence). This CDR3 spans 16 amino acids. Written as DNA, the CDR3 is TGCAGTGCTCATACGAGCGGGACAGTACTTCAAGAGACCCAGTACTTC. Translated: CSAHTSGTVLQETQYF.

This clonotype was counted ten times or more. The J gene is TRBJ2-5, the V gene TRBV5-1; no definite D call. The CDR3 extends over 13 amino acids. Trimming cost V 2 bases and J 3 bases, with 8 bases left between them. Per germline, CDR1 SGHRS and CDR2 YFSETQ. This CDR3 is CASSFLGEETQYF. CDR3 in DNA: TGCGCCAGCAGCTTTCTTGGGGAAGAGACCCAGTACTTC.

This chain connects TRBV12-3 or TRBV12-4 to TRBJ2-3; 7 nucleotides match TRBD2. V shed 2 bases, J shed 0 bases, and the junction held 5 bases outside the gene matches. The CDR3 has 16 amino acids. This CDR3 reads CASSLISRGSTDTQYF. The CDR3 nucleotides are TGTGCCAGCAGTTTAATCTCGCGGGGGAGCACAGATACGCAGTATTTT.

This clonotype was seen a handful of times. The chain has TRBV9 and TRBJ2-1, with a possible D match to TRBD2 (5 bases). Trimming took 0 bases from V and 5 from J, leaving 12 bases between them. The germline gives CDR1 SGDLS, CDR2 YYNGEE. The length of the CDR3 is 15 residues. The CDR3 loop reads CASSVVGSANNEQFF. The CDR3 coding sequence is TGTGCCAGCAGCGTAGTCGGTAGCGCCAACAATGAGCAGTTCTTC.

This clonotype occurred many times. The rearrangement links TRBV24-1 to TRBJ2-2; weak D call: TRBD1 (5 bases). Per the germline V gene, CDR1 is KGHDR and CDR2 is SFDVKD. The CDR3 has 17 amino acids. The ends were cut back, 4 bases at V and 4 bases at J, with 18 bases in the middle. CDR3 loop: CATSDLIPDITTGELFF. The CDR3, as DNA: TGTGCCACCAGTGACTTGATCCCGGACATAACCACCGGGGAGCTGTTTTTT.

This clonotype showed up many times. V and J are TRBV28 and TRBJ2-3, with a weak D call TRBD1 (5 bases). V was shortened by 2 bases and J by 5 bases, with 17 bases between the two germline ends. This CDR3 has 16 amino acids. Germline V CDR1 and CDR2: MDHEN, SYDVKM. CDR3 DNA: TGTGCCAGCAGTTTAGTGCCTAAGGGGATGGAAGATACGCAGTATTTT. This gives the protein CASSLVPKGMEDTQYF.

This clonotype was seen repeatedly, ten times or more. The chain couples TRBV20-1 to TRBJ1-1; 11 bases map to TRBD1. J gave up 6 bases and V 2 bases, and 14 bases lay outside the gene matches. Germline V CDR1 and CDR2: DFQATT, SNEGSKA (reference sequence). This CDR3 contains 17 residues. The CDR3 region is CSARNGQGALGDSEAFF. CDR3 sequence (DNA): TGCAGTGCTAGAAACGGACAGGGGGCTTTAGGGGACTCTGAAGCTTTCTTT.

This clonotype was counted at least ten times. This chain links TRBV5-1 with TRBJ2-3, with TRBD2 as a possible D gene (6 bases). This CDR3 region has 15 residues. V lost 4 bases and J 3 bases, leaving 15 bases between the germline ends. CDR1 and CDR2 from the germline V gene are SGHRS and YFSETQ. CDR3 sequence (DNA): TGCGCCAGCAGCCTGGGCGGGGCCGAGACAGATACGCAGTATTTT. Translation: CASSLGGAETDTQYF. The variable domain in full, completed from reference TRBV5-1 and TRBJ2-3, reads KAGVTQTPRYLIKTRGQQVTLSCSPISGHRSVSWYQQTPGQGLQFLFEYFSETQRNKGNFPGRFSGRQFSNSRSEMNVSTLELGDSALYLCASSLGGAETDTQYFGPGTRLTVL.

There are a few counts of this clonotype. The CDR3 here is CASRLDRAGGPDTQYF. The CDR3 DNA follows: TGTGCAAGTCGCTTAGACCGGGCGGGAGGACCAGATACGCAGTATTTT. This chain joins TRBV12-2 and TRBJ2-3; the table's D call TRBD2 went unverified against the DNA. TRBV12-2 is shown as a pseudogene. CDR3 size: 16 residues.

This clonotype was counted ten times or more. The chain carries TRBV9 and TRBJ2-1; a weak D match, TRBD2 (6 bases). Trimming pared 3 bases from V and 4 bases from J, leaving 14 bases between. The CDR3 is made up of 15 amino acids. Germline V lookup: CDR1 SGDLS, CDR2 YYNGEE. CDR3 loop: CASSDSGLGYNEQFF. CDR3 bases: TGTGCCAGCAGCGACAGCGGGCTGGGTTACAATGAGCAGTTCTTC.

Many counts were recorded for this clonotype. V gene TRBV4-1 combines with J gene TRBJ2-2; D is unclear. V lost 4 bases and J lost 4, with 16 bases in between. The CDR3 consists of 16 residues. Germline values: CDR1 MGHRA, CDR2 YSYEKL. Here the CDR3 reads CASSPLGGKTTGELFF. The CDR3 DNA reads TGCGCCAGCAGCCCCCTCGGTGGCAAAACCACCGGGGAGCTGTTTTTT.

Ten or more counts support this clonotype. J is TRBJ2-7 and V is TRBV20-1; 10 nucleotides align to TRBD2. The CDR3 is 14 residues long. Germline CDR1 reads DFQATT; CDR2 reads SNEGSKA (reference sequence). V dropped 6 bases and J dropped 4; count of bases not matched to a gene: 9. DNA of the CDR3: TGCAGTGCAGGACAAGCGGGAGGGTTGTACGAGCAGTACTTC. Its protein is CSAGQAGGLYEQYF.

This clonotype has a count of ten or more. V gene TRBV29-1 combines with J gene TRBJ1-2; 9 bases fit TRBD1. Trimming at V came to 4 bases and at J to 5 bases, leaving 11 bases not matched to a gene. Looked up from germline, CDR1 is SQVTM and CDR2 is ANQGSEA. This CDR3 has 15 amino acids. The CDR3 coding sequence is TGCAGCGTTGGTAAATGGGACAGGGCTCCTTATGGCTACACCTTC. As protein: CSVGKWDRAPYGYTF.

This clonotype was seen many times. This chain joins TRBV5-1 and TRBJ1-5, with TRBD1 matching over 9 bases. This CDR3 is built from 15 residues. The V gene's germline CDR1 is SGHRS and CDR2 YFSETQ. V shed 0 bases and J 5 bases; nucleotides not matched to a gene: 3. CDR3: CASSLGWDRDQPQHF. The CDR3 bases are TGCGCCAGCAGCTTGGGGTGGGACAGGGATCAGCCCCAGCATTTT. The whole variable domain, remainder taken from reference TRBV5-1 and TRBJ1-5, is KAGVTQTPRYLIKTRGQQVTLSCSPISGHRSVSWYQQTPGQGLQFLFEYFSETQRNKGNFPGRFSGRQFSNSRSEMNVSTLELGDSALYLCASSLGWDRDQPQHFGDGTRLSIL.

This clonotype was counted many times. The rearrangement links TRBV4-2 to TRBJ2-7; TRBD1 matches at 8 bases. J lost 0 bases, V lost 2 bases, and 6 bases had no gene match. The CDR3 totals 16 residues. In germline, CDR1 is LGHNA, CDR2 YNFKEQ. CDR3 sequence (DNA): TGTGCCAGCAGCCAACGACAGGGGACGAGCTCCTACGAGCAGTACTTC. Translation: CASSQRQGTSSYEQYF.

The chain uses TRBV7-2 and TRBJ1-5, with unresolved D. The CDR3 runs 16 residues. Trimming took off 5 bases at V and 0 bases at J, with 14 bases between the two ends. Germline CDR1 reads SGHTA; CDR2 reads FQGNSA. CDR3 loop: CASSPQGGGSNQPQHF. In DNA, the CDR3 is TGTGCCAGCAGCCCTCAAGGCGGCGGTAGCAATCAGCCCCAGCATTTT.

This clonotype was seen at least ten times. The chain recombines TRBV12-3 or TRBV12-4 with TRBJ2-7; a weak D match, TRBD2 (5 bases). The CDR3 runs to 12 residues. V gave up 4 bases and J gave up 4 bases, with 8 bases separating them. The CDR3 DNA is TGTGCCAGCAGTTCCTCGGGGTACGAGCAGTACTTC. Protein: CASSSSGYEQYF.